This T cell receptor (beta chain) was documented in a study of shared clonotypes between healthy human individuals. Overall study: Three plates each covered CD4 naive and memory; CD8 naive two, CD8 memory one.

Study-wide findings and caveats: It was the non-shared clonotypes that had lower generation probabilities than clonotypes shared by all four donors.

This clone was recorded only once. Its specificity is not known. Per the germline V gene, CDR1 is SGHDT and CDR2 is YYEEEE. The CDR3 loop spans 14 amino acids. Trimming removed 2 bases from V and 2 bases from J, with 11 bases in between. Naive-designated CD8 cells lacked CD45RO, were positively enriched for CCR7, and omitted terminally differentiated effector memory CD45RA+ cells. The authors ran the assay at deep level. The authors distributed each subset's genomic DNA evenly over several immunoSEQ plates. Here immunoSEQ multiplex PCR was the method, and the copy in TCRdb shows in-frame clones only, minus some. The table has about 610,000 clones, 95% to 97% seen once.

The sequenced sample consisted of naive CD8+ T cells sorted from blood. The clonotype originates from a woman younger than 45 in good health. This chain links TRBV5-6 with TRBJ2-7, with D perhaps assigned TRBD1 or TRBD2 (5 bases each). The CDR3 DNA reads TGTGCCAGCAGCTTTGTGGGGGACGCCTACGAGCAGTACTTC. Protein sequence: CASSFVGDAYEQYF.